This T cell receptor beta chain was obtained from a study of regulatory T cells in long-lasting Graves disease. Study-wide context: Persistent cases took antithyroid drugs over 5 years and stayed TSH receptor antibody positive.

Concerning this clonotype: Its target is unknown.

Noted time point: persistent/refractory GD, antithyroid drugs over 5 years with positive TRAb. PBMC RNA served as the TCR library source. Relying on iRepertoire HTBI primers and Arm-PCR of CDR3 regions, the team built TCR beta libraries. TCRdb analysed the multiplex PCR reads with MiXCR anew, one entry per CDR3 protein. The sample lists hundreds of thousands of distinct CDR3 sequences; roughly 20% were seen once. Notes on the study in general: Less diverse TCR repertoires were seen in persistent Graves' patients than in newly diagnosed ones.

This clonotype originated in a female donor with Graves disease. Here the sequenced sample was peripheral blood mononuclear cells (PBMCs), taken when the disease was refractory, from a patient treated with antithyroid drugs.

The CDR3 nucleotides read TGTGCCAGCAGTACACACGGGACTAGCGATTACTACGAGCAGTACTTC. It yields the protein CASSTHGTSDYYEQYF. The chain joins TRBV6-1 to TRBJ2-7; TRBD2 aligns across 10 bases. The CDR3 length is 16 residues. Germline V CDR1 and CDR2: MNHNS, SASEGT. Losses at the gene ends were 5 bases for V and 3 bases for J; bases not matched to a gene: 10.